This TCR beta chain was identified during a study of T cell responses to AZD1222 COVID-19 vaccine. Study context: Pooling of second doses given at about 4 or about 12 weeks was done.

Profiled with immunoSEQ multiplex PCR; TCRdb holds only in-frame clones, not every one. The table lists around 140,000 clones, 85% to 90% of them singletons. Whole-study results and caveats: Only a handful of AZD1222 recipients tested seropositive at baseline. Possibly, clonal diversity was underestimated; donors were largely white British and included more females.

Worth noting for this clone: Its target is not known.

This CDR3 has 13 amino acids. Trimming shortened V by 4 bases and J by 2 bases, and 8 bases separated the two germline ends. This TCR derives from an adult in good health. The chain carries TRBV12-3 or TRBV12-4 and TRBJ1-1; TRBD1 might be the D (5 bases). Sample: peripheral blood, taken on day 0 of AZD1222 vaccination. CDR3 DNA: TGTGCCAGCAGTTGGGGGAGCAACACTGAAGCTTTCTTT. Amino acid sequence: CASSWGSNTEAFF.